This paragraph covers one T cell receptor (beta chain) sequence. What it binds is unknown. This sample stems from a study of circulating CD8 cells and anti-PD-1 response in melanoma. The study's findings and limits: No tumor material was available, so peptide assays assessed reactivity. Published repertoire comparisons used only baseline and M1 samples from a small cohort with few responders.

Germline V gives CDR1 SGHVS, CDR2 FQNEAQ. Trimming took off 8 bases at V and 4 bases at J, with 20 bases between the two ends. CDR3 length: 15 amino acids. Four subsets defined by PD-1 and/or TIGIT were sorted from live CD3+CD8+TCRalphabeta+ cells. Using approximately 16 ng of total RNA, TCR libraries were made with the QIAseq Immune Repertoire TCR panel. TCRdb called the reads again in MiXCR, with one record for every CDR3 protein. The sample holds around 540 distinct CDR3 sequences, 8.8% seen once. This sequence was found in a human donor with melanoma. Sequencing was performed on CD8+ T cells from PBMCs, taken at baseline or after one month of anti-PD-1 therapy (not recorded which). This chain links TRBV7-8 with TRBJ1-2; no clear D. CDR3: CASGQDRGSFYGYTF. In DNA, the CDR3 is TGTGCCAGCGGCCAAGATCGCGGAAGTTTCTATGGCTACACCTTC.